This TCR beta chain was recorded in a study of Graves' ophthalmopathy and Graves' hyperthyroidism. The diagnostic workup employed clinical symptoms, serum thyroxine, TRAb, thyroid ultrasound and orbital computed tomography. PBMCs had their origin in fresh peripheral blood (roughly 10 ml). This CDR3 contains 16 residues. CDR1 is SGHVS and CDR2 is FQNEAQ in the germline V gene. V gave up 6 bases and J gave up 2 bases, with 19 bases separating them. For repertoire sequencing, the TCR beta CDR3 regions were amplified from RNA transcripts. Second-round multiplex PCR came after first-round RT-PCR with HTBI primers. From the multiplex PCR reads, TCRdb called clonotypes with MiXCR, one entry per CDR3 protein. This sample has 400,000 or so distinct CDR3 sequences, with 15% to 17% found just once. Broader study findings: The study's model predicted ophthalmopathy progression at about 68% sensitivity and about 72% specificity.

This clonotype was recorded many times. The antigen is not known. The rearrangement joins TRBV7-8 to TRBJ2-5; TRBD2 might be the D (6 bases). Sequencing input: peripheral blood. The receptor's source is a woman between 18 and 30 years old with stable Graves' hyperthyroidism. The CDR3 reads CASSGRRIGAQETQYF. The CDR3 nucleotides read TGTGCCAGCAGTGGGAGGCGGATAGGGGCTCAAGAGACCCAGTACTTC.